The 11 T cell receptor beta chains presented below share a single source sample, sequenced in a study of memory CD4+ T cells and cytomegalovirus serostatus. The method was immunoSEQ multiplex PCR; TCRdb's version includes in-frame clones alone and lacks a portion of them. The table includes around 53,000 clones, over 60% detected once. The sort gate was single viable CD3+CD4+CD8-CD45RO+ cells for memory CD4+ T cells. Sequenced input: memory CD4+ T cells from blood. The receptors were sampled from an adult in good health and CMV-seropositive.

The chain is built from TRBV5-1 and TRBJ2-3, with D maybe TRBD1 (6 bases). The CDR3 runs to 15 residues. Deletions cut 6 bases from V and 0 bases from J, with 14 bases between. Germline V gene data show CDR1 as SGHRS and CDR2 as YFSETQ. CDR3 protein: CASTIAQGSTDTQYF. The CDR3 bases are TGCGCCAGCACCATAGCGCAGGGGAGCACAGATACGCAGTATTTT.

The genes are TRBV7-6 and TRBJ1-3; possible D gene TRBD1, 6 bases. Germline CDR1 and CDR2: SGHVS and FNYEAQ. This CDR3 contains 16 residues. Trimming cost V 5 bases and J 0 bases, with 14 bases left between them. The CDR3 DNA sequence: TGTGCCAGCAGCCCGATCGGGGGCCTCTCTGGAAACACCATATATTTT. Translation: CASSPIGGLSGNTIYF.

The chain joins TRBV2 to TRBJ2-5; D may match TRBD1 or TRBD2 (6 bases each). CDR1 and CDR2 (germline): SNHLY, FYNNEI. The V end lost 6 bases, the J end lost 5 bases, and 19 bases lay between the germline ends. The CDR3 covers 15 residues. The CDR3 DNA sequence: TGTGCCAGCAGCGCCCTGGGGGGCTGGGGGGAGACCCAGTACTTC. It translates to CASSALGGWGETQYF. The full variable domain, with the rest looked up from reference TRBV2 and TRBJ2-5, is EPEVTQTPSHQVTQMGQEVILRCVPISNHLYFYWYRQILGQKVEFLVSFYNNEISEKSEIFDDQFSVERPDGSNFTLKIRSTKLEDSAMYFCASSALGGWGETQYFGPGTRLLVL.

This clone was observed a handful of times. The chain couples TRBV11-2 to TRBJ2-7; 7 positions agree with TRBD2. The CDR3 runs 16 residues. V was clipped by 1 base and J by 6 bases; unmatched bases: 12. CDR1 and CDR2 (germline): SGHAT, FQNNGV. The CDR3 loop reads CASSLVLGGSKVEQYF. As DNA, the CDR3 is TGTGCCAGCAGCTTAGTACTCGGCGGGAGTAAGGTCGAGCAGTACTTC.

The CDR3 reads CASSSRGQTEAFF. CDR3 nucleotide sequence: TGCGCCAGCAGCTCCCGGGGACAGACTGAAGCTTTCTTT. The chain uses TRBV4-3 and TRBJ1-1; 7 positions agree with TRBD1. Germline-derived CDR1 and CDR2 are LGHNA and YSLEER. The CDR3 loop spans 13 amino acids. The V segment lost 5 bases and the J segment 5 bases; nucleotides outside the gene matches: 5.

The chain uses TRBV2 and TRBJ1-2, with 9 nucleotides matching TRBD1. CDR1 and CDR2 (germline): SNHLY, FYNNEI. Unmatched junction bases numbered 12, after V lost 6 bases and J lost 4 bases. This CDR3 has 16 residues. CDR3 in amino acids: CASRGGQGLSLYGYTF. The CDR3 nucleotides are TGTGCCAGCAGGGGAGGACAGGGGCTTTCCCTCTATGGCTACACCTTC.

The chain uses TRBV30 and TRBJ1-1; 7 bases are shared with TRBD1. V lost 4 bases, J lost 4 bases, and 6 bases stayed unmatched. The CDR3 covers 13 residues. The germline gives CDR1 GTSNPN, CDR2 SVGIG (reference sequence). CDR3: CAWTSSGGTEAFF. The CDR3 DNA sequence: TGTGCCTGGACCTCTTCAGGGGGCACTGAAGCTTTCTTT. Variable domain in full (rest from reference TRBV30 and TRBJ1-1): SQTIHQWPATLVQPVGSPLSLECTVEGTSNPNLYWYRQAAGRGLQLLFYSVGIGQISSEVPQNLSASRPQDRQFILSSKKLLLSDSGFYLCAWTSSGGTEAFFGQGTRLTVV.

The rearrangement links TRBV27 to TRBJ1-5; D is possibly TRBD1 (5 bases). Deletions cut 5 bases from V and 6 bases from J, with 11 bases between. This CDR3 has 13 residues. Germline V gene data show CDR1 as MNHEY and CDR2 as SMNVEV (reference sequence). CDR3 amino acids: CASSVRVAQPQHF. The CDR3 nucleotides read TGTGCCAGCAGTGTCAGGGTGGCTCAGCCCCAGCATTTT.

The chain uses TRBV7-2 and TRBJ2-3; the match to TRBD1 covers 8 bases. The CDR3 is 15 residues long. Germline V CDR1 and CDR2: SGHTA, FQGNSA. V shed 1 base, J shed 4 bases, and the junction held 4 bases outside the gene matches. This CDR3 is CASSLGTGFPDTQYF. DNA of the CDR3: TGTGCCAGCAGCTTAGGGACAGGGTTCCCAGATACGCAGTATTTT.

The rearrangement links TRBV4-2 to TRBJ2-1; D is ambiguous. The germline gives CDR1 LGHNA, CDR2 YNFKEQ. The CDR3 is 15 residues long. Trimming removed 0 bases at V and 1 base at J, with 7 bases between. The CDR3 DNA sequence: TGTGCCAGCAGCCAAGAGGGCGGTTCCTACAATGAGCAGTTCTTC. Residues: CASSQEGGSYNEQFF.

The chain couples TRBV7-3 to TRBJ1-2; D is unresolved. CDR1 is SGHTA and CDR2 is FQGTGA in the germline V gene. The CDR3 spans 15 residues. Between the trimmed V and J ends, which lost 1 base and 4 bases, there was a span of 13 bases. The CDR3 region is CASSLSDDGAYGYTF. For the CDR3, the DNA is TGTGCCAGCAGCTTAAGCGACGATGGTGCCTATGGCTACACCTTC.